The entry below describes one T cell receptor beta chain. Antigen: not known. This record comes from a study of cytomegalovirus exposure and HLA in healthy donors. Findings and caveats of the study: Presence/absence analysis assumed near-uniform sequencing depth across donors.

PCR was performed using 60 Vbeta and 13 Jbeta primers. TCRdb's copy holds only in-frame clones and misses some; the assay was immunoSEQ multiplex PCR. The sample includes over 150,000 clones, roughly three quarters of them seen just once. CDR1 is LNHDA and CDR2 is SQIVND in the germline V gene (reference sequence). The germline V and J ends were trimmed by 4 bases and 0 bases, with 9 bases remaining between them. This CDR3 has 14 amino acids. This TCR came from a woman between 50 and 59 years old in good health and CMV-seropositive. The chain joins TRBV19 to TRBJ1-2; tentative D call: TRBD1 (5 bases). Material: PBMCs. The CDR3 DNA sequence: TGTGCCAGTAGTACAGGGATTCCTAACTATGGCTACACCTTC. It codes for CASSTGIPNYGYTF.